The rows below give T cell receptor beta chains drawn from one sample of a study of blood T cell repertoires in COVID-19. Method: immunoSEQ multiplex PCR; TCRdb's copy keeps in-frame clones and lacks some. The data hold roughly 100,000 clones, with roughly 82% observed a single time. Specimen: peripheral blood. Every receptor here comes from a human donor in a cohort sampled during active COVID-19. Both conserved end residues are trimmed from each CDR3. The order of the fields is J gene, V gene, CDR3 protein.

TRBJ2-3,TRBV14,ASSPGLNTDTQY
TRBJ2-1,TRBV7-9,ASSRGVDEQF
TRBJ2-3,TRBV10-1,ASSDGGAGTDTQY
TRBJ1-1,TRBV9,ASSVGRGGGDTEAF
TRBJ2-1,TRBV6-1,ASSESRGREGEQF
TRBJ1-4,TRBV5-4,ASSLGPPGGEKLF
TRBJ1-1,TRBV6-5,ASRGGQMNTEAF
TRBJ2-3,TRBV11-2,ASSLSGGVGTDTQY
TRBJ1-4,TRBV25-1,ASSRQGFEKLF
TRBJ2-3,TRBV20-1,SASKSYVTYSTDTQY
TRBJ1-6,TRBV19,ASTDRVASPLH
TRBJ1-1,TRBV12-3/TRBV12-4,ASSATNRAF
TRBJ1-3,TRBV6-1,ASSERTGRGSGNTIY
TRBJ2-1,TRBV19,ASSTQGSLGYNEQF
TRBJ2-5,TRBV7-9,ASTAGAFETQY
TRBJ2-2,TRBV9,ASKVAEPTGELF
TRBJ1-5,TRBV18,ASSSDRAHQPQH
TRBJ2-3,TRBV4-1,ASSLRDRVRGRRGTDTQY